This TCR beta chain was identified during a study of blood T cell repertoires in COVID-19. The V end lost 10 bases, the J end lost 1 base, and 16 bases lay between the germline ends. In germline, CDR1 is MNHEY, CDR2 SVGAGI. This CDR3 has 14 amino acids. Original analysis: By means of reference gene primer amplification, nucleated cell counts were estimated. Sequencing used immunoSEQ multiplex PCR; TCRdb keeps in-frame clones, though not all of them. The V and J calls and clone size are taken from that table; D and trimming were inferred from the DNA. The sample lists 150,000 to 200,000 clones; roughly 90% were seen once. Recruitment covered 20 to 25 US areas and drew participants whose ages spanned roughly 18 to 89 years. The sample holds a few counts of this clone.

This receptor was identified in a woman in her 50s who had recovered from COVID-19. The chain joins TRBV6-5 to TRBJ1-2, with D perhaps TRBD1 (6 bases). Sequences were obtained from PBMCs or T cells enriched from blood (not recorded which). The CDR3 DNA reads TGTGCCACCGCGCAGGGGACCAGTAACTATGGCTACACCTTC. Its translation: CATAQGTSNYGYTF.